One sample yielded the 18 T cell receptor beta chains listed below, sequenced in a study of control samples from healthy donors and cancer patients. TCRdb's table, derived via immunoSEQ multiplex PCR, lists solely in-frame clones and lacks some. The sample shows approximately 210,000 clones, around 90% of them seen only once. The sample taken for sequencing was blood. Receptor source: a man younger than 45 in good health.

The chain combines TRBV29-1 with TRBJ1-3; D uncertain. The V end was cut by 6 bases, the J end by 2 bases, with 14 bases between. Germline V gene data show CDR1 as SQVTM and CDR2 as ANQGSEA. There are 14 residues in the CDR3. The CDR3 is CSVKPSGTGNTIYF. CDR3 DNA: TGCAGCGTGAAACCTTCGGGTACTGGAAACACCATATATTTT. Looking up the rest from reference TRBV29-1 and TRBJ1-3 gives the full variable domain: SAVISQKPSRDICQRGTSLTIQCQVDSQVTMMFWYRQQPGQSLTLIATANQGSEATYESGFVIDKFPISRPNLTFSTLTVSNMSPEDSSIYLCSVKPSGTGNTIYFGEGSWLTVV.

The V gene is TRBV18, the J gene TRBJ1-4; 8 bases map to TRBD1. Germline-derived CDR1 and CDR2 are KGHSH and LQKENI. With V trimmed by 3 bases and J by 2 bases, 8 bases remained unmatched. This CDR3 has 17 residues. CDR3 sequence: CASSPDREVVTNEKLFF. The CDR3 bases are TGTGCCAGCTCACCGGACAGGGAAGTTGTTACTAATGAAAAACTGTTTTTT.

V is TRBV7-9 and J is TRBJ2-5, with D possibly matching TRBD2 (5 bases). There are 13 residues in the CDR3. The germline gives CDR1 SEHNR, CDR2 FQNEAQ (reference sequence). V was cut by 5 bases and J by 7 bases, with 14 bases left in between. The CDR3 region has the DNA TGTGCCAGCAGCCCCGCCGGCCGGGGGACCCAGTACTTC. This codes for CASSPAGRGTQYF.

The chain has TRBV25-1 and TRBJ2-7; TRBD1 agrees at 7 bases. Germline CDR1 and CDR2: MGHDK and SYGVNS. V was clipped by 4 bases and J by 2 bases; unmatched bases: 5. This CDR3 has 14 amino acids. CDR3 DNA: TGTGCCAGCAGTGCCCCAGGGACAGCCTACGAGCAGTACTTC. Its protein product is CASSAPGTAYEQYF.

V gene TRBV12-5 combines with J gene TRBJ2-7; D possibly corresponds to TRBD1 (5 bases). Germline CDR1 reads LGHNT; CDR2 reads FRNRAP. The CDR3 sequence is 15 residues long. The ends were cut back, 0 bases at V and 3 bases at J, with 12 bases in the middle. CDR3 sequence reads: CASGLVPRQYYEQYF. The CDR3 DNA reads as TGTGCTAGTGGTTTGGTCCCCAGACAGTACTACGAGCAGTACTTC.

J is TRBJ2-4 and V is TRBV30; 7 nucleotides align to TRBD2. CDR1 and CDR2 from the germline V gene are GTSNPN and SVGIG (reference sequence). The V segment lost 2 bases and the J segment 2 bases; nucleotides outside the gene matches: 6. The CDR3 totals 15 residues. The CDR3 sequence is CAWSRPSGSKNIQYF. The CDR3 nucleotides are TGTGCCTGGAGTAGGCCTAGCGGTTCCAAAAACATTCAGTACTTC.

The DNA of the CDR3 is TGTGCCAGCAGCACTATCCGACGGAGCGGCTACACCTTC. Protein: CASSTIRRSGYTF. The rearrangement links TRBV3-1 (or the pseudogene TRBV3-2) to TRBJ1-2; no reliable D call. V was clipped by 5 bases and J by 8 bases, with 15 bases between them. Germline assignment: CDR1 LGHDT and CDR2 YNNKEL (reference sequence). The CDR3 spans 13 residues.

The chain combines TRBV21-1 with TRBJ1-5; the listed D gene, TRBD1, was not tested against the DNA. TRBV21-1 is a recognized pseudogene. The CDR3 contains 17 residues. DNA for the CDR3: TGTGCCAGCAGCAAAAACGGACAGGGAAAGGGCAATCAGCCCCAGCATTTT. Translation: CASSKNGQGKGNQPQHF.

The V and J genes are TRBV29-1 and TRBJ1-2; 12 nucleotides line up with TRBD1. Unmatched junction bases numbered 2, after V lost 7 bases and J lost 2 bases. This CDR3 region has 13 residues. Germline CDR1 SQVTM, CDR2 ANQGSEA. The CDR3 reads CSGGQGANYGYTF. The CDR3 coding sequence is TGCAGCGGGGGACAGGGGGCGAACTATGGCTACACCTTC.

For the CDR3, the DNA is TGCGCCAGCAAACTAGATCACGGCGGGGTCGGAAACACCATATATTTT. Residues: CASKLDHGGVGNTIYF. The rearrangement links TRBV5-1 to TRBJ1-3; D call uncertain. The CDR3 consists of 16 residues. The germline gives CDR1 SGHRS, CDR2 YFSETQ. Trimming took off 6 bases at V and 4 bases at J, with 20 bases between the two ends.

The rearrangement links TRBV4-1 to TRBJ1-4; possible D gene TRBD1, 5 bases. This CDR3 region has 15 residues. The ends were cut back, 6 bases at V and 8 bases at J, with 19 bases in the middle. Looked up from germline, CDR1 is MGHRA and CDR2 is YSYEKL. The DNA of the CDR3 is TGCGCCAGCAGGTCTGGACCTGGGGCGGGGGAAAAACTGTTTTTT. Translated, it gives CASRSGPGAGEKLFF.

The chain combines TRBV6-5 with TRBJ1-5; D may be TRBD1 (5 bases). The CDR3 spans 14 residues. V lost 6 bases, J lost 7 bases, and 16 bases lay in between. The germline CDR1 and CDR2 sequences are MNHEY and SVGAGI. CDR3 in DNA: TGTGCCAGCAGCCGGGCAGGGCACGGACAGCCCCAGCATTTT. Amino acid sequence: CASSRAGHGQPQHF.

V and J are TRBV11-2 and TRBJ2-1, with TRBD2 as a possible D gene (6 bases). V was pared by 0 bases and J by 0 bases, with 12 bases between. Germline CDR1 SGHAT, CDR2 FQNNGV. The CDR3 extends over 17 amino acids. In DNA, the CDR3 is TGTGCCAGCAGCTTAGAAGGAGGGGCGAGCTCCTACAATGAGCAGTTCTTC. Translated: CASSLEGGASSYNEQFF.

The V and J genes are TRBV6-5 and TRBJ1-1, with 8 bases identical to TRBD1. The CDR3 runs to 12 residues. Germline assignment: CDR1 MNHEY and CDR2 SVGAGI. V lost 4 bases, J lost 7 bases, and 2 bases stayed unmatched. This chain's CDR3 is CASSWTGSEAFF. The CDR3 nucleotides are TGTGCCAGCAGTTGGACAGGGAGTGAAGCTTTCTTT.

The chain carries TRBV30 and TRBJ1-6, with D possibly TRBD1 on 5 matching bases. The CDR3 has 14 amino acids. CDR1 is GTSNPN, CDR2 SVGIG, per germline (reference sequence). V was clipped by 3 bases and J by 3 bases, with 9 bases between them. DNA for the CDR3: TGTGCCTGGAGAGGGGAGGGCTATAATTCACCCCTCCACTTT. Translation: CAWRGEGYNSPLHF.

CDR3: CASSAQTGRGNTIYF. Here the CDR3 DNA reads TGTGCCAGCAGCGCCCAGACAGGGCGCGGAAACACCATATATTTT. The chain couples TRBV2 to TRBJ1-3, with 7 positions matching TRBD1. V shed 6 bases, J shed 4 bases, and the junction held 9 bases outside the gene matches. CDR3 length equals 15 residues. The germline gives CDR1 SNHLY, CDR2 FYNNEI.

CDR3 loop: CASTAGTHNSPLHF. CDR3 bases: TGTGCCAGCACTGCGGGAACCCATAATTCACCCCTCCACTTT. The J gene is TRBJ1-6, the V gene TRBV6-6; D not certain. Trimming cost V 7 bases and J 5 bases, with 12 bases left between them. The CDR3 contains 14 residues. Germline CDR1 is MNHNY and CDR2 is SVGAGI (reference sequence).

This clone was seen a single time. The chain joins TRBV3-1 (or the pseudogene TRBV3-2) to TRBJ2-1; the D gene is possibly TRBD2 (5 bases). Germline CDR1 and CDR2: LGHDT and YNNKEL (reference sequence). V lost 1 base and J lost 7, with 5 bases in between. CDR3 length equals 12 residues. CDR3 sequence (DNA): TGTGCCAGCAGCCAAGTAGCGAATGAGCAGTTCTTC. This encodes CASSQVANEQFF.